These 20 T cell receptor beta chains share one sample of origin, sequenced in a study of blood T cell repertoires in COVID-19. The protocol was immunoSEQ multiplex PCR, while the TCRdb copy is restricted to in-frame clones and leaves out a portion. The data show about 410,000 clones, 90% seen once. Input material: PBMCs or T cells enriched from blood (not recorded which). The receptors were gathered from a man aged 18 to 30 who had recovered from COVID-19.

This clone was recorded once. This chain joins TRBV5-4 and TRBJ2-4; the D gene is possibly TRBD2 (7 bases). This CDR3 is built from 18 residues. V lost 1 base, J lost 2 bases, and 19 bases lay in between. Looked up from germline, CDR1 is SGHNT and CDR2 is YYREEE (reference sequence). CDR3 coding DNA: TGTGCCAGCAGCTTGTTATTTTTCGAGCGGGACACCAAAAACATTCAGTACTTC. Encoded protein: CASSLLFFERDTKNIQYF.

V usage is TRBV6-5 and J usage is TRBJ2-5; 11 bases are shared with TRBD2. After removal of 6 bases from V and 7 bases from J, the junction contained 7 bases not matched to a gene. Germline CDR1 reads MNHEY; CDR2 reads SVGAGI. This CDR3 is 14 amino acids long. CDR3 sequence reads: CASSPLAGGRTQYF. DNA of the CDR3: TGTGCCAGCAGCCCCCTAGCGGGAGGAAGGACCCAGTACTTC.

With respect to this clone: In the same sample, other DNA sequences code for this CDR3. The J gene is TRBJ1-5, the V gene TRBV5-1; D might be TRBD1 (5 bases). Germline V lookup: CDR1 SGHRS, CDR2 YFSETQ. CDR3 length: 14 amino acids. The V and J ends lost 0 bases and 2 bases respectively, with 6 bases between them. CDR3 protein: CASSLEGGNQPQHF. CDR3 bases: TGCGCCAGCAGCTTGGAAGGGGGCAATCAGCCCCAGCATTTT.

A few counts support this clone. V gene TRBV28 combines with J gene TRBJ1-3, with a tentative D call TRBD1 (6 bases). The CDR3 contains 15 residues. Trimming shortened V by 4 bases and J by 3 bases, and 13 bases separated the two germline ends. Germline V gene sequence: CDR1 MDHEN, CDR2 SYDVKM. In nucleotides, the CDR3 is TGTGCCAGCAGTTCACCATCGACAGGTGGAAACACCATATATTTT. It yields the protein CASSSPSTGGNTIYF.

The V call is TRBV12-3 or TRBV12-4, the J call TRBJ1-4; D possibly corresponds to TRBD1 (5 bases). This CDR3 has 12 amino acids. The V end lost 3 bases, the J end lost 10 bases, and 9 bases lay between the germline ends. CDR3 sequence (DNA): TGTGCCAGCAGTTTTGGGGGGGGAAAACTGTTTTTT. Protein sequence: CASSFGGGKLFF.

This chain connects TRBV11-3 to TRBJ2-1, with a tentative D call TRBD2 (5 bases). This CDR3 has 14 amino acids. Trimming took off 4 bases at V and 5 bases at J, with 12 bases between the two ends. Germline assignment: CDR1 SGHNT and CDR2 YENEEA. The chain's CDR3 is CASSSPGNNNEQFF. CDR3 DNA: TGTGCCAGCAGCTCCCCCGGGAACAACAATGAGCAGTTCTTC.

The chain joins TRBV3-1 (or the pseudogene TRBV3-2) to TRBJ1-2, with unresolved D. The CDR3 extends over 12 amino acids. V was cut by 2 bases and J by 8 bases, with 9 bases left in between. Germline loops: CDR1 LGHDT, CDR2 YNNKEL (reference sequence). CDR3 in amino acids: CASSQLEGGYTF. The CDR3 DNA reads TGTGCCAGCAGCCAACTGGAGGGCGGCTACACCTTC.

The CDR3 region has the DNA TGTGCCACCAGCAGCCCCGGGTTAGGCTACACCTTC. Translation gives CATSSPGLGYTF. The J gene is TRBJ1-2, the V gene TRBV15; D is unresolved. Germline V gene lookup returns CDR1 LNHNV and CDR2 YYDKDF (reference sequence). The CDR3 is 12 amino acids. Trimming cost V 3 bases and J 8 bases, with 10 bases left between them.

The rearrangement joins TRBV9 to TRBJ1-1, with D possibly matching TRBD1 (5 bases). The germline gives CDR1 SGDLS, CDR2 YYNGEE. There are 15 residues in the CDR3. V gave up 4 bases and J gave up 0 bases, with 13 bases separating them. The CDR3 coding sequence is TGTGCCAGCAGCCTTCAGGACATGATGAACACTGAAGCTTTCTTT. This translates into CASSLQDMMNTEAFF.

The chain couples TRBV23-1 to TRBJ1-1; D is undetermined. TRBV23-1 carries the ORF label, with uncertain function. Trimming shortened V by 5 bases and J by 3 bases, and 13 bases separated the two germline ends. This CDR3 has 14 residues. The CDR3 DNA is TGCGCCAGCAGTGTTGTTCAGGCCGACACTGAAGCTTTCTTT. It translates to CASSVVQADTEAFF.

V and J are TRBV7-9 and TRBJ1-3; the match to TRBD1 covers 9 bases. Losses at the gene ends were 3 bases for V and 4 bases for J; bases not matched to a gene: 7. CDR3 length: 16 amino acids. The V gene's germline CDR1 is SEHNR and CDR2 FQNEAQ (reference sequence). CDR3 loop: CASSFGGTGSGNTIYF. Here the CDR3 DNA reads TGTGCCAGCAGCTTTGGGGGGACAGGGTCCGGAAACACCATATATTTT.

J is TRBJ1-6 and V is TRBV5-6; 8 bases line up with TRBD1. This CDR3 spans 17 amino acids. CDR1 is SGHDT and CDR2 is YYEEEE in the germline V gene. The V gene end was trimmed by 3 bases and the J gene end by 3 bases; junction bases not matched to a gene: 8. CDR3: CASSWKTGADYNSPLHF. The CDR3 nucleotides read TGTGCCAGCAGCTGGAAGACAGGGGCCGACTATAATTCACCCCTCCACTTT.

The chain recombines TRBV18 with TRBJ1-2; no definite D call. Germline V lookup: CDR1 KGHSH, CDR2 LQKENI. This CDR3 spans 15 amino acids. The V and J ends lost 3 bases and 1 base respectively, with 12 bases between them. The CDR3 here is CASSPPLGSNYGYTF. Written as DNA, the CDR3 is TGTGCCAGCTCACCCCCCCTGGGCAGTAACTATGGCTACACCTTC.

This rearrangement joins TRBV5-3 to TRBJ1-5; tentatively, D is TRBD1 (6 bases). TRBV5-3 is treated as an ORF (open reading frame) with a function not yet certain. The CDR3 length is 16 residues. V was clipped by 2 bases and J by 1 base, with 13 bases between them. In DNA, the CDR3 is TGTGCCAGAAGCTTCATCGGGGGGGCGAGCAATCAGCCCCAGCATTTT. Translating it yields CARSFIGGASNQPQHF.

V gene TRBV3-1 (or the pseudogene TRBV3-2) combines with J gene TRBJ1-6; the D gene is possibly TRBD1 (5 bases). Trimming cost V 2 bases and J 11 bases, with 19 bases left between them. The CDR3 has 16 amino acids. CDR1 LGHDT and CDR2 YNNKEL come from the germline V gene (reference sequence). Here the CDR3 reads CASSQKHSLPTAPLHF. In DNA, the CDR3 is TGTGCCAGCAGCCAAAAACACTCGCTCCCGACAGCACCCCTCCACTTT.

Comments on this clone: At the DNA level, this CDR3 is encoded by other sequences in the same sample as well. The chain is built from TRBV5-4 and TRBJ1-1; TRBD1 is a possible D gene (6 bases). The germline CDR1 and CDR2 sequences are SGHNT and YYREEE (reference sequence). The CDR3 contains 14 residues. The V and J ends lost 1 base and 1 base respectively, with 8 bases between them. CDR3: CASSLKTGNTEAFF. DNA for the CDR3: TGTGCCAGCAGCTTGAAGACAGGGAACACTGAAGCTTTCTTT.

The chain combines TRBV7-9 with TRBJ2-7; no clear D. The V gene's germline CDR1 is SEHNR and CDR2 FQNEAQ (reference sequence). CDR3 size: 12 residues. V lost 3 bases to trimming and J lost 3 bases, with 6 bases between them. The CDR3 sequence is CASSLSDYEQYF. The CDR3 region has the DNA TGTGCCAGCAGCTTGTCAGACTACGAGCAGTACTTC.

J is TRBJ2-7 and V is TRBV3-1 (or the pseudogene TRBV3-2); D perhaps matches TRBD2 (6 bases). Trimming pared 4 bases from V and 7 bases from J, leaving 14 bases between. The CDR3 length is 13 residues. CDR1 and CDR2 from the germline V gene are LGHDT and YNNKEL (reference sequence). CDR3 sequence: CASSPGTVGEQYF. The CDR3, as DNA: TGTGCCAGCAGCCCCGGGACTGTCGGGGAGCAGTACTTC.

This chain uses TRBV6-1 with TRBJ1-2; D unclear. This CDR3 is 13 amino acids long. The germline gives CDR1 MNHNS, CDR2 SASEGT. V lost 1 base, J lost 6 bases, and 9 bases lay in between. CDR3 nucleotides: TGTGCCAGCAGTGAAGAGAGGGCGGATGGCTACACCTTC. Residues: CASSEERADGYTF.

The rearrangement uses TRBV3-1 (or the pseudogene TRBV3-2) and TRBJ2-4; 10 positions match TRBD2. Germline V gene lookup returns CDR1 LGHDT and CDR2 YNNKEL (reference sequence). V gave up 0 bases and J gave up 4 bases; unmatched junction bases: 6. The CDR3 contains 17 residues. The CDR3 region is CASSQDSSGGPKNIQYF. CDR3 nucleotide sequence: TGTGCCAGCAGCCAAGATAGTAGCGGGGGGCCGAAAAACATTCAGTACTTC.